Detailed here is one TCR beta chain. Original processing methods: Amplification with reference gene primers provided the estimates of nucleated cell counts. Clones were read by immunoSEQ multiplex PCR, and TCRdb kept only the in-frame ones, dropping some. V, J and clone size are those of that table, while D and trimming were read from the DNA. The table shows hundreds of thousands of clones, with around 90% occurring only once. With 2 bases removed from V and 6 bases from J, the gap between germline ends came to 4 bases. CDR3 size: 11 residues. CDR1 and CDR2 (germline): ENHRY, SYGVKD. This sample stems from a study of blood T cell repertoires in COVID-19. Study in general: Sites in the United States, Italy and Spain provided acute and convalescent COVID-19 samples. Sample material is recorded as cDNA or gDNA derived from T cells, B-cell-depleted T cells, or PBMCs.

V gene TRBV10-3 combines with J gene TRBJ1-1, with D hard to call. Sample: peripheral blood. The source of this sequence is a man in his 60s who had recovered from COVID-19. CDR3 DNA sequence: TGTGCCATCAGTGAGGGGCCTGAAGCTTTCTTT. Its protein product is CAISEGPEAFF.